This entry lists 14 T cell receptor beta chains sequenced from one sample in a study of cytomegalovirus exposure and HLA in healthy donors. Sequencing was performed with immunoSEQ multiplex PCR; in TCRdb, only in-frame clones are kept and a portion is missing. The table shows 50,000 or so clones, with roughly nine tenths occurring only once. The sample taken for sequencing was PBMCs. Receptors were obtained from a woman aged 18-30 years in good health and CMV-seropositive.

This sequence joins TRBV28 and TRBJ2-2; D is ambiguous. Trimming cost V 2 bases and J 1 base, with 5 bases left between them. From germline, CDR1 is MDHEN and CDR2 SYDVKM. CDR3 length: 14 amino acids. The CDR3 protein is CASSLAGNTGELFF. Here the CDR3 DNA reads TGTGCCAGCAGTTTAGCAGGGAACACCGGGGAGCTGTTTTTT.

J is TRBJ2-5 and V is TRBV7-9, with 8 bases matching TRBD1. Germline CDR1 reads SEHNR; CDR2 reads FQNEAQ (reference sequence). The CDR3 covers 15 residues. Germline trimming cut 4 bases from V and 3 bases from J; bases unmatched to any gene: 7. CDR3 bases: TGTGCCAGCAGCTCGGGACAGGAGGTGGAAGAGACCCAGTACTTC. It is translated as CASSSGQEVEETQYF.

The chain recombines TRBV30 with TRBJ1-2, with D unresolved. Deletions cut 4 bases from V and 8 bases from J, with 14 bases between. The germline CDR1 and CDR2 sequences are GTSNPN and SVGIG (reference sequence). The length of the CDR3 is 12 residues. The CDR3 DNA sequence: TGTGCCTGGAATCTTCCGGGAAGGGGCTACACCTTC. Translating gives CAWNLPGRGYTF.

The chain uses TRBV5-1 and TRBJ1-6; no reliable D call. This CDR3 comprises 15 residues. The V end lost 4 bases, the J end lost 7 bases, and 15 bases lay between the germline ends. The germline gives CDR1 SGHRS, CDR2 YFSETQ. CDR3 residues: CASSQDGPGNSPLHF. In nucleotides, the CDR3 is TGCGCCAGCAGCCAGGATGGGCCGGGAAATTCACCCCTCCACTTT. The full variable domain, in which reference TRBV5-1 and TRBJ1-6 provide the parts outside the CDR3, is KAGVTQTPRYLIKTRGQQVTLSCSPISGHRSVSWYQQTPGQGLQFLFEYFSETQRNKGNFPGRFSGRQFSNSRSEMNVSTLELGDSALYLCASSQDGPGNSPLHFGNGTRLTVT.

This clone was picked up one time. The rearrangement uses TRBV10-1 and TRBJ2-5; no clear D. With 0 bases removed from V and 1 base from J, the gap between germline ends came to 9 bases. This CDR3 region has 15 residues. Germline V lookup: CDR1 WNHNN, CDR2 SYGVQD (reference sequence). The CDR3, as DNA: TGCGCCAGCAGTGAGTCGACTCATGCCCAAGAGACCCAGTACTTC. Its translation: CASSESTHAQETQYF.

The chain joins TRBV28 to TRBJ2-5, with TRBD1 matching over 7 bases. The germline CDR1 and CDR2 sequences are MDHEN and SYDVKM. Losses at the gene ends were 5 bases for V and 5 bases for J; bases not matched to a gene: 11. The CDR3 totals 15 residues. The chain's CDR3 is CASSGQGVRGETQYF. Here the CDR3 DNA reads TGTGCCAGCAGTGGGCAGGGGGTTCGTGGGGAGACCCAGTACTTC. Drawing the rest from reference TRBV28 and TRBJ2-5, the complete variable domain is DVKVTQSSRYLVKRTGEKVFLECVQDMDHENMFWYRQDPGLGLRLIYFSYDVKMKEKGDIPEGYSVSREKKERFSLILESASTNQTSMYLCASSGQGVRGETQYFGPGTRLLVL.

The V call is TRBV7-3, the J call TRBJ2-5; maybe TRBD2 (5 bases). This CDR3 comprises 16 residues. V lost 4 bases and J 1 base, leaving 16 bases between the germline ends. Germline CDR1 is SGHTA and CDR2 is FQGTGA. CDR3 residues: CASSSAPRGGQETQYF. For the CDR3, the DNA is TGTGCCAGCAGCTCCGCGCCACGGGGTGGCCAAGAGACCCAGTACTTC. The complete variable domain, with remaining parts taken from reference TRBV7-3 and TRBJ2-5, reads GAGVSQTPSNKVTEKGKYVELRCDPISGHTALYWYRQSLGQGPEFLIYFQGTGAADDSGLPNDRFFAVRPEGSVSTLKIQRTERGDSAVYLCASSSAPRGGQETQYFGPGTRLLVL.

The chain joins TRBV5-1 to TRBJ2-7, with D perhaps TRBD1 (5 bases). The CDR3 is 14 amino acids. The germline CDR1 and CDR2 sequences are SGHRS and YFSETQ. The germline V and J ends were trimmed by 0 bases and 3 bases, with 10 bases remaining between them. The DNA of the CDR3 is TGCGCCAGCAGCTTGGGGCAGGGCCTCTACGAGCAGTACTTC. Translated: CASSLGQGLYEQYF.

The CDR3 loop reads CSVEKGLAGFNEQFF. In nucleotides, the CDR3 is TGCAGCGTTGAAAAGGGACTAGCGGGGTTCAATGAGCAGTTCTTC. The chain links TRBV29-1 to TRBJ2-1, with 13 positions matching TRBD2. The CDR3 consists of 15 residues. V trimming: 2 bases; J trimming: 6 bases; junction bases outside the gene matches: 4. The V gene's germline CDR1 is SQVTM and CDR2 ANQGSEA.

The CDR3 DNA sequence: TGTGCCAGCAGCCCGCCGCGGAGGGCTAGCACAGATACGCAGTATTTT. Translating gives CASSPPRRASTDTQYF. V gene TRBV5-5 combines with J gene TRBJ2-3, with a tentative D call TRBD2 (6 bases). The CDR3 length is 16 residues. Looked up from germline, CDR1 is SGHKS and CDR2 is YYEKEE (reference sequence). The V end was cut by 4 bases, the J end by 0 bases, with 15 bases between.

The genes are TRBV5-6 and TRBJ2-5, with 9 bases matching TRBD2. CDR1 and CDR2 from the germline V gene are SGHDT and YYEEEE. This CDR3 has 18 amino acids. V lost 1 base and J lost 5; bases outside the gene matches: 15. The CDR3 sequence: CASSLSLGGGVWKETQYF. Written as DNA, the CDR3 is TGTGCCAGCAGCTTGAGTTTAGGCGGGGGGGTTTGGAAGGAGACCCAGTACTTC.

The chain is built from TRBV7-3 and TRBJ1-2; 7 nucleotides match TRBD1. Trimming took 5 bases from V and 7 from J; bases not matched to a gene: 7. The germline V gene has CDR1 SGHTA and CDR2 FQGTGA. This CDR3 region has 13 residues. The CDR3 nucleotides are TGTGCCAGCAGCCCCACAGGGGTGGGTGGCTACACCTTC. Translation: CASSPTGVGGYTF. The variable domain in full, with the rest retrieved from reference TRBV7-3 and TRBJ1-2, is GAGVSQTPSNKVTEKGKYVELRCDPISGHTALYWYRQSLGQGPEFLIYFQGTGAADDSGLPNDRFFAVRPEGSVSTLKIQRTERGDSAVYLCASSPTGVGGYTFGSGTRLTVV.

The V and J genes are TRBV10-2 and TRBJ2-5, with a tentative D call TRBD1 (6 bases). The CDR3 is 12 amino acids. With 7 bases removed from V and 2 bases from J, the gap between germline ends came to 8 bases. CDR1 and CDR2 from the germline V gene are WSHSY and SAAADI. As DNA, the CDR3 is TGCGCCAGCATGGGACAACAAGAGACCCAGTACTTC. This gives the protein CASMGQQETQYF.

The chain links TRBV6-6 to TRBJ2-5; maybe TRBD2 (6 bases). The V end lost 1 base, the J end lost 0 bases, and 9 bases lay between the germline ends. The CDR3 has 15 residues. Germline loops: CDR1 MNHNY, CDR2 SVGAGI (reference sequence). The CDR3 is CASSYFGEDQETQYF. The CDR3 region has the DNA TGTGCCAGCAGTTACTTCGGGGAGGACCAAGAGACCCAGTACTTC.